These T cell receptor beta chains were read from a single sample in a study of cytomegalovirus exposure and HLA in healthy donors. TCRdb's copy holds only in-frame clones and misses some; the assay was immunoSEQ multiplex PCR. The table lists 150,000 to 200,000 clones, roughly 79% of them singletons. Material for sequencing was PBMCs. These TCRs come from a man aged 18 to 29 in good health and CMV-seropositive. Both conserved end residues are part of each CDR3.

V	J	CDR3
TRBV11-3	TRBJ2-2	CASSLELAGVTGELFF
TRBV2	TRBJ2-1	CASQGGVLNNEQFF
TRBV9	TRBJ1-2	CASSVRDRGDGYTF
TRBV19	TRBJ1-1	CASSLLASTEAFF
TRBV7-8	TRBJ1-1	CASSLLSENTEAFF
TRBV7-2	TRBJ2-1	CASRLAGGPGEQFF
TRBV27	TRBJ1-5	CASSRDRDDQPQHF
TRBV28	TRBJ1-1	CAILDRQNTEAFF
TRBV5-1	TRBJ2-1	CASSLHRGEQFF
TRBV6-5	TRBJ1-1	CASSYADRATEAFF
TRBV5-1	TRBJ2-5	CASSLAIGFRGETQYF
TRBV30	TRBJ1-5	CAWSQRGGQPQHF
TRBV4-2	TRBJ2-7	CASSQGGSGSLYEQYF
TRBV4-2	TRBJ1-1	CASSQVRGRGTEAFF
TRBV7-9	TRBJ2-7	CASSPIVRSTGVHEQYF
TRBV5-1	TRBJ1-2	CASSLAGGGGYTF
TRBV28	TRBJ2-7	CASSSLAGGSYEQYF
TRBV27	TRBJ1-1	CASSLSSDLEAFF
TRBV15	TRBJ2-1	CATSRGGTSGFDEQFF
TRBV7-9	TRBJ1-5	CASSSLGGNQPQHF
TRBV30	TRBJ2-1	CAWSPLAGIYNEQFF
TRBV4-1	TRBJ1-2	CASSQDRDGRAYGYTF
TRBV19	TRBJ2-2	CASKAFTGELFF
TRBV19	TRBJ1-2	CASRRGRAQDYGYTF
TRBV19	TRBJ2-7	CASSILAGESSYEQYF
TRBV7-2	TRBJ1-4	CASSPTGGWEKLFF
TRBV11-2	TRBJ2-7	CASSPALAGSYEQYF
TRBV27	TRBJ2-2	CASSFRGAGELFF
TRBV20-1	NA	CSARHLSEQYF
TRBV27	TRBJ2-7	CASTSGQGYEQYF
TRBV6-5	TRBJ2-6	CASRTQGTGANVLTF
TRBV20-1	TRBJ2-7	CSAGSGEVKYF
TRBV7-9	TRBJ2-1	CASQQGVYNEQFF
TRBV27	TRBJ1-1	CASSLFLGRSNTEAFF
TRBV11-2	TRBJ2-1	CASSHRQGGSNEQFF
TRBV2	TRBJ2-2	CASRHLNTGELFF
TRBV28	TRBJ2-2	CASSLQDSWGTGELFF
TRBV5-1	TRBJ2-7	CASSLAVSGSYEQYF
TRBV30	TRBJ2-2	CAWSVTPPGGGELFF
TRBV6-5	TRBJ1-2	CASSEVGTAYGYTF
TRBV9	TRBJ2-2	CASSVTRTGTLNTGELFF
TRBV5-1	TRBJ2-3	CASSLSGSSTDTQYF
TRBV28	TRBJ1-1	CASSPRQENTEAFF
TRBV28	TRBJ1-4	CASSFGSSWEKLFF
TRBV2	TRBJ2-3	CASTSPGLARIDTQYF
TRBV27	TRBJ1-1	CASSVGTGVTEAFF
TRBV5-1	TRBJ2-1	CASSLGLVGDPYNEQFF